This TCR beta chain was documented in a study of technical replicates of blood from a few donors. Data came from immunoSEQ multiplex PCR; TCRdb stores just in-frame clones and leaves some out. This sample carries tens of thousands of clones, about nine tenths of them seen once, and the ten largest clones take 0.39%. The germline V gene encodes CDR1 KGHSH and CDR2 LQKENI. The length of the CDR3 is 14 residues. The V and J ends lost 2 bases and 3 bases respectively, with 8 bases between them. Sequencing was carried out using T cells isolated from PBMCs. The chain recombines TRBV18 with TRBJ1-5; D gene uncertain. The source is a human donor in good health. Some clones in this sample may be carry-over from other donors' samples. CDR3 residues: CASSPSGANQPQHF. CDR3 sequence (DNA): TGTGCCAGCTCACCATCGGGTGCCAATCAGCCCCAGCATTTT.